Listed here are 23 T cell receptor beta chains from one sample, sequenced in a study of OX40 agonist ivuxolimab in advanced cancers. The library came from the immunoSEQ multiplex PCR assay. TCRdb provides this immuneACCESS table in a form limited to in-frame rearrangements. Some clones are lacking; in checked studies, under half of them reflect an unresolved V gene, and why the rest are absent is not known. This sample lists 35,000 to 45,000 clones; 75% to 90% were detected once. Approximately 32% of the sample goes to the ten largest clones. Sequences were derived from CD4+ or CD8+ T cells sorted from blood, sampled in a trial of the OX40 agonist ivuxolimab. The receptors were gathered from an adult with an advanced solid tumor such as melanoma, head and neck, liver or kidney cancer.

V gene TRBV7-3 combines with J gene TRBJ2-3, with TRBD2 identical over 9 bases. Per germline, CDR1 SGHTA and CDR2 FQGTGA. J was trimmed by 6 bases and V by 0 bases; bases with no gene match: 7. This CDR3 region has 16 residues. CDR3 protein: CASSLTPAGGPDTQYF. CDR3 in DNA: TGTGCCAGCAGCTTAACCCCGGCGGGAGGGCCGGATACGCAGTATTTT.

The chain is built from TRBV9 and TRBJ2-5, with a tentative D call TRBD2 (6 bases). Looked up from germline, CDR1 is SGDLS and CDR2 is YYNGEE. This CDR3 has 18 amino acids. Trimming removed 0 bases at V and 0 bases at J, with 18 bases between. The CDR3 nucleotides read TGTGCCAGCAGCGTAGCTACTAGCAATCGGGGGTACCAAGAGACCCAGTACTTC. As protein: CASSVATSNRGYQETQYF.

This clone was recorded only once. The chain carries TRBV14 and TRBJ1-1; D remains ambiguous. Germline-derived CDR1 and CDR2 are SGHDN and FVKESK. Trimming pared 4 bases from V and 11 bases from J, leaving 14 bases between. The length of the CDR3 is 12 residues. CDR3 protein: CASSPTQARAFF. CDR3 DNA: TGTGCCAGCAGCCCAACTCAGGCGAGGGCTTTCTTT.

By share of the sample, this clone is medium-sized (0.01 to 0.1%). J is TRBJ1-6 and V is TRBV5-1, with D uncertain. The V end was cut by 2 bases, the J end by 10 bases, with 13 bases between. Germline CDR1 is SGHRS and CDR2 is YFSETQ. The CDR3 is 14 amino acids. CDR3 loop: CASSFNGAGSPLHF. The CDR3 DNA follows: TGCGCCAGCAGCTTTAACGGTGCGGGGTCACCCCTCCACTTT.

V usage is TRBV7-3 and J usage is TRBJ2-1; no clear D gene. The CDR3 length is 12 residues. Looked up from germline, CDR1 is SGHTA and CDR2 is FQGTGA. The V end was cut by 2 bases, the J end by 9 bases, with 8 bases between. In DNA form, the CDR3 reads TGTGCCAGCAGCTTACGGACGGGTGAGCAGTTCTTC. The encoded protein is CASSLRTGEQFF.

This chain connects TRBV18 to TRBJ2-3; 11 bases agree with TRBD2. The J segment lost 1 base and the V segment lost 3 bases, leaving 3 bases of the junction unmatched. CDR1 is KGHSH, CDR2 LQKENI, per germline. This CDR3 is 16 amino acids long. The CDR3 reads CASSPTGLAGTDTQYF. In DNA form, the CDR3 reads TGTGCCAGCTCACCGACGGGACTAGCGGGCACAGATACGCAGTATTTT.

This clone was detected only a few times. V is TRBV5-4 and J is TRBJ2-3; the match to TRBD2 covers 9 bases. The germline V gene encodes CDR1 SGHNT and CDR2 YYREEE (reference sequence). CDR3 length equals 14 residues. V was pared by 5 bases and J by 3 bases, with 4 bases of the junction left unmatched. In nucleotides, the CDR3 is TGTGCCAGCAGACGCGGGAGGGAGACAGATACGCAGTATTTT. Encoded protein: CASRRGRETDTQYF.

The chain carries TRBV4-1 and TRBJ2-2; 8 bases line up with TRBD2. V lost 2 bases to trimming and J lost 0 bases; unmatched junction nucleotides: 2. This CDR3 is built from 16 residues. CDR1 and CDR2 (germline): MGHRA, YSYEKL. The CDR3 DNA reads TGCGCCAGCAGCCAACCGGGACTAGCGAACACCGGGGAGCTGTTTTTT. This translates into CASSQPGLANTGELFF.

The chain couples TRBV19 to TRBJ1-5; 8 positions agree with TRBD1. The CDR3 has 17 residues. Trimming took 5 bases from V and 2 from J; bases not matched to a gene: 11. Germline loops: CDR1 LNHDA, CDR2 SQIVND (reference sequence). The DNA of the CDR3 is TGTGCCAGTAGTCTATTAGACAGGGGTTTGGGCAATCAGCCCCAGCATTTT. Translated, it gives CASSLLDRGLGNQPQHF.

The chain links TRBV5-1 to TRBJ2-7; 9 nucleotides align to TRBD2. V shed 3 bases, J shed 2 bases, and the junction held 6 bases outside the gene matches. Germline V gives CDR1 SGHRS, CDR2 YFSETQ. This CDR3 has 15 residues. The CDR3 nucleotides are TGCGCCAGCAGCTGGGTTAGCGGGGGCACCTACGAGCAGTACTTC. Its protein product is CASSWVSGGTYEQYF.

The chain has TRBV5-1 and TRBJ2-7; D not resolved. The CDR3 loop spans 14 amino acids. CDR1 is SGHRS and CDR2 is YFSETQ in the germline V gene. Trimming shortened V by 0 bases and J by 3 bases, and 10 bases separated the two germline ends. Here the CDR3 DNA reads TGCGCCAGCAGCTTGGCCCAATTGGGCTACGAGCAGTACTTC. Protein product: CASSLAQLGYEQYF.

This chain joins TRBV5-1 and TRBJ2-1; 9 bases are a match to TRBD2. Germline CDR1 is SGHRS and CDR2 is YFSETQ. V was clipped by 5 bases and J by 6 bases; unmatched bases: 6. This CDR3 is 14 amino acids long. The CDR3 region has the DNA TGCGCCAGCAGAATAGCGGGAGAGGCCAATGAGCAGTTCTTC. Its translation: CASRIAGEANEQFF.

The chain has TRBV19 and TRBJ2-5; D could derive from TRBD1 or TRBD2 (5 bases each). TRBJ2-7 explains the end of the DNA better; the J call may be wrong. The CDR3 sequence is 15 residues long. The germline gives CDR1 LNHDA, CDR2 SQIVND (reference sequence). The chain's CDR3 is CASTPEGWSSYEQYF. CDR3 nucleotide sequence: TGTGCCAGTACCCCCGAGGGGTGGAGCTCCTACGAGCAGTACTTC.

The chain links TRBV28 to TRBJ1-5; maybe TRBD1 (6 bases). Germline lookup yields CDR1 MDHEN and CDR2 SYDVKM. Deletions cut 4 bases from V and 0 bases from J, with 16 bases between. This CDR3 is 17 amino acids long. The CDR3: CASSSDSLVSSNQPQHF. The CDR3 region has the DNA TGTGCCAGCAGTTCGGACAGTCTGGTATCTAGCAATCAGCCCCAGCATTTT. Drawing the rest from reference TRBV28 and TRBJ1-5, the complete variable domain is DVKVTQSSRYLVKRTGEKVFLECVQDMDHENMFWYRQDPGLGLRLIYFSYDVKMKEKGDIPEGYSVSREKKERFSLILESASTNQTSMYLCASSSDSLVSSNQPQHFGDGTRLSIL.

This chain links TRBV14 with TRBJ1-1; D gene uncertain. V shed 5 bases and J shed 5 bases, with 18 bases lying between them. The V gene's germline CDR1 is SGHDN and CDR2 FVKESK. This CDR3 has 15 amino acids. In nucleotides, the CDR3 is TGTGCCAGCAGCGCAGCGGCAAGATTTGAGACTGAAGCTTTCTTT. Its translation: CASSAAARFETEAFF.

The V call is TRBV19, the J call TRBJ1-1; D gene ambiguous. CDR1 and CDR2 from the germline V gene are LNHDA and SQIVND (reference sequence). This CDR3 spans 14 amino acids. V lost 7 bases, J lost 7 bases, and 19 bases lay in between. The CDR3 region has the DNA TGTGCCAGTACCGACGACGGGAAGATCGGTGAAGCTTTCTTT. Protein: CASTDDGKIGEAFF.

The chain couples TRBV6-5 to TRBJ1-3, with D tentatively TRBD1 (5 bases). Germline V CDR1 and CDR2: MNHEY, SVGAGI. This CDR3 has 16 amino acids. Between the trimmed V and J ends, which lost 4 bases and 0 bases, there was a span of 13 bases. CDR3 sequence: CASSSAGPSSGNTIYF. The CDR3 nucleotides are TGTGCCAGCAGTTCGGCAGGGCCCAGCTCTGGAAACACCATATATTTT.

This chain links TRBV19 with TRBJ2-5; D is perhaps TRBD2 (5 bases). The CDR3 length is 13 residues. The V and J ends lost 3 bases and 10 bases respectively, with 15 bases between them. Per the germline V gene, CDR1 is LNHDA and CDR2 is SQIVND (reference sequence). In DNA, the CDR3 is TGTGCCAGTAGTATGGTCCTCGGGGTTAACCAGTACTTC. Translating it yields CASSMVLGVNQYF.

The rearrangement links TRBV6-1 to TRBJ2-7, with TRBD1 matching over 7 bases. V shed 3 bases, J shed 7 bases, and the junction held 3 bases outside the gene matches. The CDR3 contains 12 residues. Germline CDR1 and CDR2: MNHNS and SASEGT. As DNA, the CDR3 is TGTGCCAGCAGTGAGACAGGGCGGGAGCAGTACTTC. Translating gives CASSETGREQYF.

The genes are TRBV19 and TRBJ2-3; a weak D match, TRBD2 (6 bases). CDR1 and CDR2 (germline): LNHDA, SQIVND (reference sequence). The CDR3 totals 15 residues. V lost 8 bases and J 2 bases, leaving 17 bases between the germline ends. The CDR3 spells CASHPGLPPTDTQYF. The CDR3 bases are TGTGCCAGTCACCCGGGACTTCCGCCCACAGATACGCAGTATTTT.

The chain combines TRBV6-1 with TRBJ1-1, with TRBD1 identical over 9 bases. The CDR3 loop spans 14 amino acids. Germline V lookup: CDR1 MNHNS, CDR2 SASEGT. After removal of 5 bases from V and 0 bases from J, the junction contained 1 base not matched to a gene. The CDR3: CASSRTGVNTEAFF. Written as DNA, the CDR3 is TGTGCCAGCAGTAGGACAGGGGTGAACACTGAAGCTTTCTTT.

The chain employs TRBV30 and TRBJ2-7, with TRBD2 as a possible D gene (5 bases). V dropped 3 bases and J dropped 6 bases, with 12 bases sitting between them. The CDR3 runs to 12 residues. CDR1 is GTSNPN, CDR2 SVGIG, per germline (reference sequence). The CDR3 loop reads CAWRGSGPEQYF. The DNA for the CDR3 is TGTGCCTGGAGAGGCAGCGGCCCCGAGCAGTACTTC.

This clone was recorded a few times. The chain links TRBV2 to TRBJ1-5, with 10 nucleotides matching TRBD1. The CDR3 covers 14 residues. Germline V gene data show CDR1 as SNHLY and CDR2 as FYNNEI. With 6 bases clipped from V and 7 bases from J, the junction kept 6 bases outside the gene matches. The CDR3 sequence: CASSPGQGFQPQHF. The DNA of the CDR3 is TGTGCCAGCAGCCCGGGACAGGGGTTCCAGCCCCAGCATTTT.